This paragraph covers one T cell receptor (beta chain) sequence. PCR amplification relied on 60 Vbeta primers (plus 13 Jbeta primers). The protocol was immunoSEQ multiplex PCR, while the TCRdb copy is restricted to in-frame clones and leaves out a portion. The sample totals some 150,000 clones; its top ten clones hold about 2.3%. The sample is drawn from a study of cytomegalovirus exposure and HLA in healthy donors. Overall study context: Of some 410 genotyped donors, roughly 80% grouped in the Caucasian-associated ancestry cluster.

The V gene lost 1 base and the J gene lost 7 bases, with 11 bases spanning the gap. The CDR3 has 14 amino acids. Germline V lookup: CDR1 SGHRS, CDR2 YFSETQ. The chain uses TRBV5-1 and TRBJ1-4; the D is unclear. This TCR was sampled from a woman aged 18 to 35 in good health and CMV-seronegative. Sequencing was carried out using PBMCs. CDR3: CASSLPGIGEKLFF. As DNA, the CDR3 is TGCGCCAGCAGCTTGCCAGGTATAGGTGAAAAACTGTTTTTT.